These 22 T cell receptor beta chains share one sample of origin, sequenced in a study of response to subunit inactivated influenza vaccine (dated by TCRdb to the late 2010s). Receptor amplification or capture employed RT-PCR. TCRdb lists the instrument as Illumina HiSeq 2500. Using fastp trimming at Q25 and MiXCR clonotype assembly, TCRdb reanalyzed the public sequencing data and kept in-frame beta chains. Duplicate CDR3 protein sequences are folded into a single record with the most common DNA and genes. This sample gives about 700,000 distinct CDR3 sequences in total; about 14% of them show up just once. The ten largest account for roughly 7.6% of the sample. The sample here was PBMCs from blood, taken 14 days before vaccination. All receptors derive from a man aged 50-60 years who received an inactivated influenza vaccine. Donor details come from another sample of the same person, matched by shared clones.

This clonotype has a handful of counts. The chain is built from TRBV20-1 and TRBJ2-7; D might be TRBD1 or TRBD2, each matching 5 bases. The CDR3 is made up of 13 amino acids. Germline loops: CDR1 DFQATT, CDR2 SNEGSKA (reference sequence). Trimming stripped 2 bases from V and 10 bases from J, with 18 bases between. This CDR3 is CSARTSGTPRQYF. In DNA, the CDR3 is TGCAGTGCTAGAACTTCCGGGACCCCACGTCAGTACTTC.

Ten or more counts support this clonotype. CDR3 sequence reads: CASSPGVAGELFF. DNA for the CDR3: TGTGCCAGCAGTCCAGGGGTGGCCGGGGAGCTGTTTTTT. The chain combines TRBV12-3 or TRBV12-4 with TRBJ2-2; perhaps TRBD1 as D (6 bases). V was trimmed by 5 bases and J by 6 bases, leaving 10 bases between them. The CDR3 is made up of 13 amino acids.

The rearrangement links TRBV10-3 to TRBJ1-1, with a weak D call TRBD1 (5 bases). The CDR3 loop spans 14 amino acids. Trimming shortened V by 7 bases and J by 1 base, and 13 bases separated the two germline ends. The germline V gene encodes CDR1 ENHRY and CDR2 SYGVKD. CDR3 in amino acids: CAITIQASNTEAFF. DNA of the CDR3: TGTGCCATCACGATACAGGCCTCGAACACTGAAGCTTTCTTT.

CDR3 bases: TGTGCCAGCAGGTTGGCTAGCGGGATTGCGAAGCAGTTCTTC. It encodes CASRLASGIAKQFF. This chain connects TRBV28 to TRBJ2-1; 9 bases match TRBD2. V shed 6 bases and J 11 bases; nucleotides not matched to a gene: 11. The CDR3 runs 14 residues. CDR1 and CDR2 from the germline V gene are MDHEN and SYDVKM.

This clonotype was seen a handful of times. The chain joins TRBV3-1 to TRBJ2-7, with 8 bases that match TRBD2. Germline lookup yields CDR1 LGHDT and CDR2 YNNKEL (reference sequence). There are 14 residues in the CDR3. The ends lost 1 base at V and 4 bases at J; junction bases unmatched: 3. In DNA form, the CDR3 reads TGTGCCAGCAGCCAAGGCGCTAGCGGGTACGAGCAGTACTTC. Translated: CASSQGASGYEQYF.

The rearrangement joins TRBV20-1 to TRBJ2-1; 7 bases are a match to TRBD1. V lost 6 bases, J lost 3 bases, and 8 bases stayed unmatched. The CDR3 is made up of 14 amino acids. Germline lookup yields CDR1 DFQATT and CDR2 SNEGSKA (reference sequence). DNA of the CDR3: TGCAGTGCCTTAACAGGGGCTAACTACAATGAGCAGTTCTTC. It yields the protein CSALTGANYNEQFF.

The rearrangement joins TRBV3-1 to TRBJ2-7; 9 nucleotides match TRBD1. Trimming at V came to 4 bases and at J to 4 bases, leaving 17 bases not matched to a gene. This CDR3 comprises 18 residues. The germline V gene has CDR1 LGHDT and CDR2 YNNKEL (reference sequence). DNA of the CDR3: TGTGCCAGCAGCCCTACACTTTCCGGACAGGGGCGTAATTACGAGCAGTACTTC. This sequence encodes CASSPTLSGQGRNYEQYF.

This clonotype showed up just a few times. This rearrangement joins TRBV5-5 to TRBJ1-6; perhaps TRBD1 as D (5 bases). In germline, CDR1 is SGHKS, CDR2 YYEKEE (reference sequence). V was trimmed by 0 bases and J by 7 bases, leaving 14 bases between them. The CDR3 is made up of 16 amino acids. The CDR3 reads CASSLVPIGANSPLHF. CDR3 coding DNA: TGTGCCAGCAGCTTGGTCCCCATTGGGGCGAATTCACCCCTCCACTTT.

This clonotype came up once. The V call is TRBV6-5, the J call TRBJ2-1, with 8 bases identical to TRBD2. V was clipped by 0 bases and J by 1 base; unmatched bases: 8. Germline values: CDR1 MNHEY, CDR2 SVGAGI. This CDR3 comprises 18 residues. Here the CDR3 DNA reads TGTGCCAGCAGTTACTCCGTGGTTTCGGGAGGGTCCTACAATGAGCAGTTCTTC. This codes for CASSYSVVSGGSYNEQFF.

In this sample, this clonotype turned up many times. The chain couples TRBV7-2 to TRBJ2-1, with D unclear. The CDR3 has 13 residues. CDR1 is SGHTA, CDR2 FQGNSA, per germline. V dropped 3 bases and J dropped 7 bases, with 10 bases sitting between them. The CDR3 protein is CASSFSTGNEQFF. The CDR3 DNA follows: TGTGCCAGCAGCTTTTCTACTGGGAATGAGCAGTTCTTC.

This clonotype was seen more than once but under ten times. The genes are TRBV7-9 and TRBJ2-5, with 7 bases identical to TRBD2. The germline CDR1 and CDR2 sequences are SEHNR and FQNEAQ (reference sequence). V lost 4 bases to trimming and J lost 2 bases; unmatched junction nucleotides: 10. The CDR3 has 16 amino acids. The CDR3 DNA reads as TGTGCCAGCAGCTCCCTAGTAGCGGGTGCTCAAGAGACCCAGTACTTC. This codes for CASSSLVAGAQETQYF.

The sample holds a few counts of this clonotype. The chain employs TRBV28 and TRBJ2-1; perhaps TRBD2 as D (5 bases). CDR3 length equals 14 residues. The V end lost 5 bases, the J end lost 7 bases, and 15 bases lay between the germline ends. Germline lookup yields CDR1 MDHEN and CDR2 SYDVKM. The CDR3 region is CASSPSHLGNEQFF. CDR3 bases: TGTGCCAGCAGTCCTAGCCACCTTGGGAATGAGCAGTTCTTC.

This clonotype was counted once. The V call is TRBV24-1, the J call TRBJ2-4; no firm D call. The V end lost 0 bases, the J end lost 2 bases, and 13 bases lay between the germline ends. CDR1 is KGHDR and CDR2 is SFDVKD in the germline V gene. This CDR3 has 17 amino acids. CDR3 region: CATSDLLPPAPKNIQYF. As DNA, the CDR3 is TGTGCCACCAGTGATTTGCTTCCCCCGGCGCCCAAAAACATTCAGTACTTC.

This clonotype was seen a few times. CDR3 in DNA: TGTGCCAGCAGTTTATTGACCAGCTCCTACGAGCAGTACTTC. As protein: CASSLLTSSYEQYF. The genes are TRBV28 and TRBJ2-7; D uncertain. The V and J ends lost 1 base and 0 bases respectively, with 7 bases between them. CDR1 is MDHEN, CDR2 SYDVKM, per germline. CDR3 length equals 14 residues.

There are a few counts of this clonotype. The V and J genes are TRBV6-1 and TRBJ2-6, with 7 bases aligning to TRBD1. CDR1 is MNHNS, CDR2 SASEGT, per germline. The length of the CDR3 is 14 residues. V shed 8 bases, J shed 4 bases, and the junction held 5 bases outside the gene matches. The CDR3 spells CASERGQGANVLTF. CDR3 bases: TGTGCCAGCGAGAGGGGGCAAGGGGCCAACGTCCTGACTTTC.

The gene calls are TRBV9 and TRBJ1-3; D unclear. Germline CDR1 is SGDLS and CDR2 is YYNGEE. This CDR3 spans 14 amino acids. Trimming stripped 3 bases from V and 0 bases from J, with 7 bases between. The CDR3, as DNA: TGTGCCAGCAGCGCCAGGAGCTCTGGAAACACCATATATTTT. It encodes CASSARSSGNTIYF.

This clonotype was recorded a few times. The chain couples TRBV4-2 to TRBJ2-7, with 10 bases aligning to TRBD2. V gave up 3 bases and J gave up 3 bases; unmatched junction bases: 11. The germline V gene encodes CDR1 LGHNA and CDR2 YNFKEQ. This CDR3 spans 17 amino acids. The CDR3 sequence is CASSHLIGASGGYEQYF. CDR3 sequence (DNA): TGTGCCAGCAGCCACCTGATAGGGGCTAGCGGGGGCTACGAGCAGTACTTC.

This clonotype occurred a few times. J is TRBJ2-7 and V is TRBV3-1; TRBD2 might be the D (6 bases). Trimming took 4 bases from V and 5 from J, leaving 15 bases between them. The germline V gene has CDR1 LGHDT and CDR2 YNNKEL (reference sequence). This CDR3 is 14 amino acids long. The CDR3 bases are TGTGCCAGCAGCCGGGTAGGACTAACCGACGAGCAGTACTTC. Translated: CASSRVGLTDEQYF.

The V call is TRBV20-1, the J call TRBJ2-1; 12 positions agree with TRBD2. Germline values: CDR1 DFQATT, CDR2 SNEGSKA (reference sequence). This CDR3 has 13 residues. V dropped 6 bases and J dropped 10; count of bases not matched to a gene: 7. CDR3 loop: CSAPPTSGREQFF. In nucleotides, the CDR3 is TGCAGTGCGCCGCCTACTAGCGGGAGGGAGCAGTTCTTC.

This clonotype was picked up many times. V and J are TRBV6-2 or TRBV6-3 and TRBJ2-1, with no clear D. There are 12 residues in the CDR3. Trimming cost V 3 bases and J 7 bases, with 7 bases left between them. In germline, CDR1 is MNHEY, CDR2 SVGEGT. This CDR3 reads CASSYRGNEQFF. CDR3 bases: TGTGCCAGCAGTTATAGAGGAAATGAGCAGTTCTTC.

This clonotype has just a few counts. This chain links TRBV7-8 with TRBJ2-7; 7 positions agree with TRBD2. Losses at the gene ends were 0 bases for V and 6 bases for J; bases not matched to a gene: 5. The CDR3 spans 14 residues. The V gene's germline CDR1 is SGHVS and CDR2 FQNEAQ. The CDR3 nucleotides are TGTGCCAGCAGCTTAGCTGGACTAGTCGGCGAGCAGTACTTC. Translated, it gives CASSLAGLVGEQYF.

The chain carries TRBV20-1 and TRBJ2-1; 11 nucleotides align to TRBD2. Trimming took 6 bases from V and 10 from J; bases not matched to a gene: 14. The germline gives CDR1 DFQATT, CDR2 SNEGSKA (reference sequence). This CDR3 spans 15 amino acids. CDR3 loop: CSAEPRLAGPIEQFF. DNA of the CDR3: TGCAGTGCCGAGCCCAGACTAGCGGGGCCCATCGAGCAGTTCTTC.